This T cell receptor beta chain originates from a study of shared clonotypes between healthy human individuals. Looking at the study overall: Contributing individuals were a couple of females and a few males aged 18 to 49.

Comment on this clone: Its antigen remains unidentified.

Sequencing used immunoSEQ multiplex PCR; TCRdb keeps in-frame clones, though not all of them. The sample yields hundreds of thousands of clones, roughly 96% seen once. Germline V gene sequence: CDR1 LNHDA, CDR2 SQIVND (reference sequence). Germline trimming cut 6 bases from V and 7 bases from J; bases unmatched to any gene: 6. The CDR3 is 15 residues long. In the naive CD8 group, cells lacked CD45RO and were positively selected for CCR7, so terminally differentiated effector memory CD45RA+ cells were left out. Notes on the study in general: Investigators collected only blood, and repertoires in tissues likely differ. Among a few donors, approximately 5% of naive CD4 clonotypes were found in common.

The material sequenced was naive CD8+ T cells sorted from blood. The origin of this receptor is a woman aged 25 to 39 in good health. The V and J genes are TRBV19 and TRBJ2-1; 13 nucleotides match TRBD2. This CDR3 reads CASRSWTSGSNEQFF. The CDR3 coding sequence is TGTGCCAGTAGAAGTTGGACTAGCGGGAGTAATGAGCAGTTCTTC.